This T cell receptor beta chain was sequenced in a study of blood T cells in healthy people across ages. Study-level information: Capture by template switching was about one barcoded beta molecule per two T cells.

As to this clonotype: An end of the junction differs from the germline gene, which may be a read error.

The CDR3 is 15 residues long. Germline assignment: CDR1 SQVTM and CDR2 ANQGSEA. Primers used in a second PCR of roughly 6 to 12 cycles were a sample-barcoded 5' primer and a J-beta primer mix. TCRdb used MiXCR to reprocess the 5' RACE reads, holding one entry per CDR3 protein. This sample has some 930,000 distinct CDR3 sequences; roughly 28% occur once, and the top ten carry about a tenth. These records were also assigned to another study, of T cells of mothers and their children. That publication notes: Samples were provided by three healthy Caucasian mothers and their six children.

The source of this sequence is a woman between 35 and 50 years old in good health. The sequenced sample consisted of blood. This rearrangement joins TRBV29-1 to TRBJ2-5; D might be TRBD1 or TRBD2, each matching 5 bases. CDR3 in DNA: TGCAGCGTTGAAAGGTCCGGGACGGCTCAAGGGACCCAGTACTTC. Amino acids: CSVERSGTAQGTQYF.